Presented here are 8 T cell receptor beta chains from one specimen sequenced in a study of somatic mutations in cytotoxic T cells in rheumatoid arthritis. The assay was immunoSEQ multiplex PCR, and TCRdb's table has in-frame clones only and misses some. The sample consists of approximately 19,000 clones, about 80% of them appearing once. Sequencing was performed on CD8+ T cells sorted from blood. The receptor source for this set is an adult with rheumatoid arthritis.

V and J are TRBV10-2 and TRBJ1-3; D uncertain. V was clipped by 3 bases and J by 9 bases, with 9 bases between them. This CDR3 spans 12 amino acids. From germline, CDR1 is WSHSY and CDR2 SAAADI. As DNA, the CDR3 is TGCGCCAGCAGTGACGGATGGGCCACCATATATTTT. Protein: CASSDGWATIYF.

As to this clone: One end of the junction is discordant with germline, which a read error may explain. The genes are TRBV5-1 and TRBJ2-7; D is tentatively TRBD1 or TRBD2 (5 bases each). CDR3 length equals 12 residues. The germline V gene encodes CDR1 SGHRS and CDR2 YFSETQ. The CDR3 sequence is CASSLGDHEQYF. CDR3 nucleotide sequence: TGTGCCAGCAGCTTGGGGGACCACGAGCAGTACTTC. Full variable domain (outside the CDR3, taken from reference TRBV5-1 and TRBJ2-7): KAGVTQTPRYLIKTRGQQVTLSCSPISGHRSVSWYQQTPGQGLQFLFEYFSETQRNKGNFPGRFSGRQFSNSRSEMNVSTLELGDSALYLCASSLGDHEQYFGPGTRLTVT.

This sequence joins TRBV15 and TRBJ2-5, with 7 bases lining up with TRBD1. Germline loops: CDR1 LNHNV, CDR2 YYDKDF (reference sequence). Trimming took 1 base from V and 4 from J; bases not matched to a gene: 12. The CDR3 sequence is 17 residues long. The CDR3 protein is CATSRGWAETGRETQYF. CDR3 DNA sequence: TGTGCCACCAGCAGAGGATGGGCGGAGACAGGGAGAGAGACCCAGTACTTC.

This chain connects TRBV11-2 to TRBJ2-3, with TRBD2 matching 8 bases. Germline CDR1 reads SGHAT; CDR2 reads FQNNGV. With V trimmed by 8 bases and J by 0 bases, 13 bases remained unmatched. CDR3 length: 17 residues. The CDR3 DNA is TGTGCCAGCCCGCCCTTCGAACCTAGCGGGAGCACAGATACGCAGTATTTT. This translates into CASPPFEPSGSTDTQYF. The variable domain in full, completed from reference TRBV11-2 and TRBJ2-3, reads EAGVAQSPRYKIIEKRQSVAFWCNPISGHATLYWYQQILGQGPKLLIQFQNNGVVDDSQLPKDRFSAERLKGVDSTLKIQPAKLEDSAVYLCASPPFEPSGSTDTQYFGPGTRLTVL.

The chain is built from TRBV4-1 and TRBJ1-5; the D is unclear. Trimming left V 3 bases short and J 1 base short, with 10 bases between. From germline, CDR1 is MGHRA and CDR2 YSYEKL. The CDR3 runs 15 residues. CDR3 amino acids: CASSQTGESNQPQHF. Here the CDR3 DNA reads TGCGCCAGCAGCCAGACCGGGGAAAGCAATCAGCCCCAGCATTTT.

V gene TRBV29-1 combines with J gene TRBJ1-5, with D hard to call. The CDR3 spans 12 residues. Trimming removed 5 bases from V and 0 bases from J, with 5 bases in between. Per germline, CDR1 SQVTM and CDR2 ANQGSEA. In nucleotides, the CDR3 is TGCAGCGTTATTTATAGCAATCAGCCCCAGCATTTT. It specifies CSVIYSNQPQHF. The whole variable domain, remainder taken from reference TRBV29-1 and TRBJ1-5, is SAVISQKPSRDICQRGTSLTIQCQVDSQVTMMFWYRQQPGQSLTLIATANQGSEATYESGFVIDKFPISRPNLTFSTLTVSNMSPEDSSIYLCSVIYSNQPQHFGDGTRLSIL.

This chain connects TRBV10-2 to TRBJ1-1; 7 nucleotides line up with TRBD1. This CDR3 comprises 14 residues. The junction had 5 bases not matched to a gene; V was cut back by 4 bases and J by 3 bases. The germline gives CDR1 WSHSY, CDR2 SAAADI. CDR3 nucleotides: TGCGCCAGCAGTGCCGCGACAGGGTACACTGAAGCTTTCTTT. This codes for CASSAATGYTEAFF.

V and J are TRBV9 and TRBJ1-3; no reliable D call. Deletions cut 0 bases from V and 4 bases from J, with 11 bases between. The CDR3 spans 15 residues. Germline loops: CDR1 SGDLS, CDR2 YYNGEE. The CDR3 sequence: CASSVAEGMGNTIYF. The CDR3 bases are TGTGCCAGCAGCGTAGCTGAAGGGATGGGAAACACCATATATTTT.